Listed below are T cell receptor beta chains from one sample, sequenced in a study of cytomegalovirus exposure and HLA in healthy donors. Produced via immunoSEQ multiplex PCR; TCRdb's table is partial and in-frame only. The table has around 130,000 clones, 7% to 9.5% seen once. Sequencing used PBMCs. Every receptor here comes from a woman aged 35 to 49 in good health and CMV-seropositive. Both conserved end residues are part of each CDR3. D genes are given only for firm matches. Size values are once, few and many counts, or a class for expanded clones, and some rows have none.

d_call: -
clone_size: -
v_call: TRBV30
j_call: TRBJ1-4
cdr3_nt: TGTGCCTGGAGCGGGGGGGGGCTGGCAACTAATGAAAAACTGTTTTTT
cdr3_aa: CAWSGGGLATNEKLFF

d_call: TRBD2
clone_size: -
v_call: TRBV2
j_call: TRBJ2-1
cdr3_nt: TGTGCCAGCAGTGAAGGTTCGGGACTAGCGGGGGGGCGAGATAAGTACAATGAGCAGTTCTTC
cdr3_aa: CASSEGSGLAGGRDKYNEQFF

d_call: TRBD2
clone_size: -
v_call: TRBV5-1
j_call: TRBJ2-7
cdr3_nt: TGCGCCAGCAGCATACCCGGGGGGGAATACGAGCAGTACTTC
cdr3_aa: CASSIPGGEYEQYF

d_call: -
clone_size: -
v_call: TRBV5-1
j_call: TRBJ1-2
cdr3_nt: TGCGCCAGCAGCCCCCGGTGGGGGGAGGCTAGCTATGGCTACACCTTC
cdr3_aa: CASSPRWGEASYGYTF

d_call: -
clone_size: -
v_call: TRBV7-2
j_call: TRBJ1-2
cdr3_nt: TGTGCCAGCAGCTACAGGGAGTCGTATGGCTACACCTTC
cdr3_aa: CASSYRESYGYTF

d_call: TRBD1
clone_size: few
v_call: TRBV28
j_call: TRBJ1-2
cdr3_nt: TGTGCCAGCAGCAGGGGGGCTATCGGCTACACCTTC
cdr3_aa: CASSRGAIGYTF

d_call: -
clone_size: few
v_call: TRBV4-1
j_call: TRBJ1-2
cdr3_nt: TGCGCCAGCAGCCCTTTGGAGGGGAGTACTAACTATGGCTACACCTTC
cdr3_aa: CASSPLEGSTNYGYTF

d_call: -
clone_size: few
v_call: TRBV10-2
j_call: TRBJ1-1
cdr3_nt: TGCGCCAGCTTTCGACAAATGAACACTGAAGCTTTCTTT
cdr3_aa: CASFRQMNTEAFF

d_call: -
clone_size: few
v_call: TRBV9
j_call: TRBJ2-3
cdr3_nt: TGTGCCAGCAGCCCTCCCATAGGGGGATCGCAGTATTTT
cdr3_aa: CASSPPIGGSQYF

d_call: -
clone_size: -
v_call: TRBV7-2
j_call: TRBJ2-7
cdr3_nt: TGTGCCAGCAGCTTAGGGGGAGTCTTCGGGGAGCAGTACTTC
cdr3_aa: CASSLGGVFGEQYF

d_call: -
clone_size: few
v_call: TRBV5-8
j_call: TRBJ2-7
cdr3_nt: TGTGCCAGCAGCCTACAGGGATTTTCAAACTACGAGCAGTACTTC
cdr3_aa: CASSLQGFSNYEQYF

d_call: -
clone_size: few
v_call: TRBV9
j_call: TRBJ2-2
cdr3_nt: TGTGCCAGCAGCTGGACTCATAACACCGGGGAGCTGTTTTTT
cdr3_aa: CASSWTHNTGELFF

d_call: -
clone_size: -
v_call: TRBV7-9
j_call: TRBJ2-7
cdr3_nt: TGTGCCAGCAGCTTAGCGCCGGCGGTCTCCTACGAGCAGTACTTC
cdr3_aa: CASSLAPAVSYEQYF

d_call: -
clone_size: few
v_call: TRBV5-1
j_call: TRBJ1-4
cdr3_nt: TGCGCCAGCAGCTTCTTGACCGGGGCAACTAATGAAAAACTGTTTTTT
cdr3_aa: CASSFLTGATNEKLFF

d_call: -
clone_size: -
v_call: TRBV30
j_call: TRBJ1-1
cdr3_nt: TGTGCCTGGAGTGACTTACAGGTGCCGGGTAGGGGAGCTTTCTTT
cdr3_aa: CAWSDLQVPGRGAFF

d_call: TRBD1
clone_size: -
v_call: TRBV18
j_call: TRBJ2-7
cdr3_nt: TGTGCCAGCACGACAGGGATTATCGACGAGCAGTACTTC
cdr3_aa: CASTTGIIDEQYF

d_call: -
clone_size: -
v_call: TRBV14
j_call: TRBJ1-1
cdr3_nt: TGTGCCAGCAGCCAAAAGATTGGACAGATAAACACTGAAGCTTTCTTT
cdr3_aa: CASSQKIGQINTEAFF

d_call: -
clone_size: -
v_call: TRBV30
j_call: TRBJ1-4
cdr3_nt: TGTGCCTGGAGTAAGGGGGGGACTAATGAAAAACTGTTTTTT
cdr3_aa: CAWSKGGTNEKLFF

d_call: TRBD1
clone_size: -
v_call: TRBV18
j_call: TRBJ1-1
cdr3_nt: TGTGCCAGCTCACCACTTCGGGCCCAAGGGGGCAGGGACACTGAAGCTTTCTTT
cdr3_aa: CASSPLRAQGGRDTEAFF

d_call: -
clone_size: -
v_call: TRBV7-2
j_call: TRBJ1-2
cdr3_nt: TGTGCCAGCAGCTTAGATTTGTCCAGCTATGGCTACACCTTC
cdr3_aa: CASSLDLSSYGYTF

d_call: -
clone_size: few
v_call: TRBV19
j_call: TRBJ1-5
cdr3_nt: TGTGCCAGTAGTCCGGACAAGCAGCCCCAGCATTTT
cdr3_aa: CASSPDKQPQHF

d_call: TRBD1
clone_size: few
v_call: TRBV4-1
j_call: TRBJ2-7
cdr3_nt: TGCGCCAGCAGCCAAGAGGTAGGGGGCGGCGAGCAGTACTTC
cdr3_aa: CASSQEVGGGEQYF

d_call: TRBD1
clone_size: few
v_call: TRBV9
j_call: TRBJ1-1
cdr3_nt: TGTGCCAGCAGCCCCCAGGGGGTGGCTGAAGCTTTCTTT
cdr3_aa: CASSPQGVAEAFF

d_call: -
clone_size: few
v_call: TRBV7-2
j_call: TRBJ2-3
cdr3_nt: TGTGCCAGCAGCACCGCCCTGGTTCACAGGGCAGATACGCAGTATTTT
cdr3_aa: CASSTALVHRADTQYF

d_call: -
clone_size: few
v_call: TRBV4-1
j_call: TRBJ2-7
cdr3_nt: TGCGCCAGCAGCCCGTGGGACACCTCCTCCTACGAGCAGTACTTC
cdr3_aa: CASSPWDTSSYEQYF

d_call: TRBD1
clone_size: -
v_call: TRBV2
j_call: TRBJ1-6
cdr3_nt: TGTGCCAGCAGGGGCGAAAATCCGGGACAGAGGGATTCACCCCTCCACTTT
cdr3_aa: CASRGENPGQRDSPLHF

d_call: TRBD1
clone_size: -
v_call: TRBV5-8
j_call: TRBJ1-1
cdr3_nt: TGTGCCAGCAGCGCGGGACAGGGGTCTGAAGCTTTCTTT
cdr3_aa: CASSAGQGSEAFF

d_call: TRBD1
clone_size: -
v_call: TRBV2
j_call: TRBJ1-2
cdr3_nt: TGTGCCAGCAGTGAGGGCAGGGGGGTAGGAGGCTACACCTTC
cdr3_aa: CASSEGRGVGGYTF

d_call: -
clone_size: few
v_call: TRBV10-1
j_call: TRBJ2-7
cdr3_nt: TGCGCCAGCAGTGAGGAAGTACGGCAGGGCCCCTACTACGAGCAGTACTTC
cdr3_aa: CASSEEVRQGPYYEQYF

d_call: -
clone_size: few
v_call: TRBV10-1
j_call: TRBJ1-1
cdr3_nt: TGCGCCAGCAGAAAACAGGAGAACACTGAAGCTTTCTTT
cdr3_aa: CASRKQENTEAFF

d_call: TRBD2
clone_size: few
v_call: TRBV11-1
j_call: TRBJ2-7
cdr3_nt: TGTGCCAGCAGCTGGAGGGCTAGCGGCGGGTCCTACGAGCAGTACTTC
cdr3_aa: CASSWRASGGSYEQYF

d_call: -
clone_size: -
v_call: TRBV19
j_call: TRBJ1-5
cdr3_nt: TGTGCCAGTAGTATTTCTGAGGGAACGAGCAATCAGCCCCAGCATTTT
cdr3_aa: CASSISEGTSNQPQHF

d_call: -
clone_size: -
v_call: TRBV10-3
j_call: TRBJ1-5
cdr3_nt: TGTGCCATCAGTGAGTTCAGGGGCGATAGCAATCAGCCCCAGCATTTT
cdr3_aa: CAISEFRGDSNQPQHF

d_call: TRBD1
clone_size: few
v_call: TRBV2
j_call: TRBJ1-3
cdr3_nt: TGTGCCAGCAGGAGGACAGGCAGCTCTGGAAACACCATATATTTT
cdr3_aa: CASRRTGSSGNTIYF

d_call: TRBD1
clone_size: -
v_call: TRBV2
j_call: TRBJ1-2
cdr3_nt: TGTGCCAGCACTTCGGACAGGACTGGCTACACCTTC
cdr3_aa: CASTSDRTGYTF

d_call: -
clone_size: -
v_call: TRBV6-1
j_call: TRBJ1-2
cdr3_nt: TGTGCCAGCAGTGGGCAGGGAGGAATATATGGCTACACCTTC
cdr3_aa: CASSGQGGIYGYTF

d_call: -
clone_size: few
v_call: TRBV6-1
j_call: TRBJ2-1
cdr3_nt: TGTGCCAGCTCCTTTCTCAATGAGCAGTTCTTC
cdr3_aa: CASSFLNEQFF

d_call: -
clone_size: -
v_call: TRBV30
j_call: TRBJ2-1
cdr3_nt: TGTGCCTGGAGGGCATACAATGAGCAGTTCTTC
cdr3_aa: CAWRAYNEQFF

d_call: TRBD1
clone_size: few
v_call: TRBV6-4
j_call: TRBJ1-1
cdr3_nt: TGTGCCAGCAGTGAACGAGGGGGCGAGTACACTGAAGCTTTCTTT
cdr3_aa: CASSERGGEYTEAFF

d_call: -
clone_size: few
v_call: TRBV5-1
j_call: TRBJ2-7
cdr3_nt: TGCGCCAGCAGCTTGGGGACAGACTACGAGCAGTACTTC
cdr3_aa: CASSLGTDYEQYF

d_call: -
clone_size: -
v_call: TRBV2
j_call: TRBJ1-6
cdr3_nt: TGTGCCAGCAGTGTTGAAGTTGGTGGAGCACCCCTCCACTTT
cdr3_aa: CASSVEVGGAPLHF

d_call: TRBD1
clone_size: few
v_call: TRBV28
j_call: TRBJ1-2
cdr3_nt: TGTGCCAGCAGTTTAAATCCAGGGGGCGGAACTCTTGGCTACACCTTC
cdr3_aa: CASSLNPGGGTLGYTF

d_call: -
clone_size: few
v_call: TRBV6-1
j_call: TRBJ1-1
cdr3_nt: TGTGCCAGCATCACAGGCGGGAACACTGAAGCTTTCTTT
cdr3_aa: CASITGGNTEAFF

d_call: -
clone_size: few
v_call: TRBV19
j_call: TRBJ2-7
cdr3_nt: TGTGCCAGTTCTGGACAGAGCTCCTACGAGCAGTACTTC
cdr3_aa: CASSGQSSYEQYF

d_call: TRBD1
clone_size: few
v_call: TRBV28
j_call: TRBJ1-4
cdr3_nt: TGTGCCAGCAGGGACAGGCCCGTTGCAACTAATGAAAAACTGTTTTTT
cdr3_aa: CASRDRPVATNEKLFF

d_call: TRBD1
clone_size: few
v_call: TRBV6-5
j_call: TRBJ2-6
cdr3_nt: TGTGCCAGCAGCCGCAGGGGGCTTGGGGCCAACGTCCTGACTTTC
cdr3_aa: CASSRRGLGANVLTF

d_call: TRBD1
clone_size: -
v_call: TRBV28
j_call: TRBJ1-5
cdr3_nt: TGTGCCAGCAGTTTCCCGACAGGGGGATATAGCAATCAGCCCCAGCATTTT
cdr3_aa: CASSFPTGGYSNQPQHF

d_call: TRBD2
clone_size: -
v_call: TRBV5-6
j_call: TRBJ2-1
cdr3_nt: TGTGCCAGCAGCCTTACTAGCGGTTACAATGAGCAGTTCTTC
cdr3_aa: CASSLTSGYNEQFF

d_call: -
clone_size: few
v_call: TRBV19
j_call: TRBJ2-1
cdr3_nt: TGTGCCAGTACCCTCCGGGGGTCCTCCTACAATGAGCAGTTCTTC
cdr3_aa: CASTLRGSSYNEQFF

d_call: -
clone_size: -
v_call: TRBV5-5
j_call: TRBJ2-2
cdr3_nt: TGTGCCAGCAGCTTAACCAGAGCGACCACCGGGGAGCTGTTTTTT
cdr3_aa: CASSLTRATTGELFF

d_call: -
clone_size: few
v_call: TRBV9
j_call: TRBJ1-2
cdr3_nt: TGTGCCAGCAGCGTAGGGCAGGGCTATGGCTACACCTTC
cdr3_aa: CASSVGQGYGYTF